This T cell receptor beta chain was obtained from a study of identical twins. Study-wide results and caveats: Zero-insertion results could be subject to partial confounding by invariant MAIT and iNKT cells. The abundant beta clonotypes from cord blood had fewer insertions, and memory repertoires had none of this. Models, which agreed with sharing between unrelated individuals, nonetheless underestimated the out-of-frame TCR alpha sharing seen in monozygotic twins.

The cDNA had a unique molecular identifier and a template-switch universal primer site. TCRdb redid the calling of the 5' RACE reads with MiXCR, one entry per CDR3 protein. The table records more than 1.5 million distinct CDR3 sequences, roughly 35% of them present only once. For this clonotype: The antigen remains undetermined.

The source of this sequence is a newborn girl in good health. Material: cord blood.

This chain's CDR3 is CSARVAGLREKLFF. CDR3 coding DNA: TGCAGTGCTAGAGTTGCCGGGCTCCGGGAAAAACTGTTTTTT. The chain joins TRBV20-1 to TRBJ1-4, with D hard to call. The V end was cut by 1 base, the J end by 8 bases, with 14 bases between. The CDR3 spans 14 residues. Germline V lookup: CDR1 DFQATT, CDR2 SNEGSKA (reference sequence).